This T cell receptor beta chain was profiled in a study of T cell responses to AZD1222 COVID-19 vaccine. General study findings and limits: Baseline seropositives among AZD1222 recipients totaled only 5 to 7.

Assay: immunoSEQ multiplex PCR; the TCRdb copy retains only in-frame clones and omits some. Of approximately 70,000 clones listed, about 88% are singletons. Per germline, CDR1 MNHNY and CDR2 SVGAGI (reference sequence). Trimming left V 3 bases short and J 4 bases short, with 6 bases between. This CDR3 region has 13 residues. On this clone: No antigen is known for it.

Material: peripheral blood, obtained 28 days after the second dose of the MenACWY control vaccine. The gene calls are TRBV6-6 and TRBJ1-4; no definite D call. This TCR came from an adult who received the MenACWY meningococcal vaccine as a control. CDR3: CASSYRDNEKLFF. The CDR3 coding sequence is TGTGCCAGCAGTTATCGGGATAATGAAAAACTGTTTTTT.